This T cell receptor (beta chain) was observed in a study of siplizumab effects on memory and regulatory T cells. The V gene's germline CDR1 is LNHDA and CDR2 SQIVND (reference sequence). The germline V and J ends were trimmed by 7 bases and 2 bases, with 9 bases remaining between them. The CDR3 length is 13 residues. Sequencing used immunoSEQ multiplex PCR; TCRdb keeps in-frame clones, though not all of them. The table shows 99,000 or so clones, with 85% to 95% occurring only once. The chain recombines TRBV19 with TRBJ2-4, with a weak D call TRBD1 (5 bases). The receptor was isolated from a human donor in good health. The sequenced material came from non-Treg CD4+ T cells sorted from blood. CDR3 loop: CASTHRSKNIQYF. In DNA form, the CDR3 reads TGTGCCAGTACACACAGGTCCAAAAACATTCAGTACTTC. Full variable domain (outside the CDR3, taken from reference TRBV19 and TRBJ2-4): DGGITQSPKYLFRKEGQNVTLSCEQNLNHDAMYWYRQDPGQGLRLIYYSQIVNDFQKGDIAEGYSVSREKKESFPLTVTSAQKNPTAFYLCASTHRSKNIQYFGAGTRLSVL.